This T cell receptor beta chain is drawn from a study of shared clonotypes between healthy human individuals. For the study at large: The study enrolled a couple of women and a few men aged 18 to 49. General observations from the study: Few donors restricted represented genetic and exposure-history diversity. Clonotype sharing among donors, it was expected, would be affected by sequencing depth. Among the subsets, naive ones generally showed larger estimated richness than memory ones.

Naive CD8 populations comprised CD45RO-negative cells positively selected for CCR7, excluding terminally differentiated effector memory CD45RA+ cells. With regard to this clone: Its antigen is still unknown.

Trimming took 3 bases from V and 8 from J; bases not matched to a gene: 13. The CDR3 extends over 17 amino acids. Germline CDR1 and CDR2: MNHNS and SASEGT. Profiling relied on immunoSEQ multiplex PCR, and the TCRdb table lists in-frame clones only, not all of them. The table includes more than 2 million clones, approximately 94% detected once. The sample taken for sequencing was naive CD8+ T cells sorted from blood. The clonotype comes from a man aged 18 to 30 in good health. This chain joins TRBV6-1 and TRBJ2-1; 10 bases fit TRBD2. CDR3 in DNA: TGTGCCAGCAGTGATTCCTGGGTGCTAGCGGGAGAATATGAGCAGTTCTTC. Residues: CASSDSWVLAGEYEQFF.